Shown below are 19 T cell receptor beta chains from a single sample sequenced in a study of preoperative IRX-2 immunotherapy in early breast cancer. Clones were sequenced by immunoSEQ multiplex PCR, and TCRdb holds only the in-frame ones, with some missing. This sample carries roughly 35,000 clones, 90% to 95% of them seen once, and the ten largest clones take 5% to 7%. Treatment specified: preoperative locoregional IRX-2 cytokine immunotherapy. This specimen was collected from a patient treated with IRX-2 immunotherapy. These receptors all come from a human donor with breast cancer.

The CDR3 sequence: CASSQVLYGNTEAFF. In nucleotides, the CDR3 is TGCGCCAGCAGCCAAGTCCTATACGGCAACACTGAAGCTTTCTTT. The chain carries TRBV4-3 and TRBJ1-1; D gene ambiguous. The CDR3 spans 15 residues. The germline V gene has CDR1 LGHNA and CDR2 YSLEER. Trimming took off 1 base at V and 2 bases at J, with 11 bases between the two ends.

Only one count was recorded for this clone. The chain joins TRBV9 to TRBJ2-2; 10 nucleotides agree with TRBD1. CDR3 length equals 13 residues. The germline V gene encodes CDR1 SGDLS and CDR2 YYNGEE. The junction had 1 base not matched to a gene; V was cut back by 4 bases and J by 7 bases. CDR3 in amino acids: CASSRTGGGELFF. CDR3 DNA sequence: TGTGCCAGCAGCCGGACAGGGGGCGGGGAGCTGTTTTTT.

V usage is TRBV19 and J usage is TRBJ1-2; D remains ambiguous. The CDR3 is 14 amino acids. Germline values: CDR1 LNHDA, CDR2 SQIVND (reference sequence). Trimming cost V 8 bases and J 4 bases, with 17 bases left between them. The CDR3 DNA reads TGTGCCAGTGGCCCAAAGAGGACTACCTATGGCTACACCTTC. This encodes CASGPKRTTYGYTF.

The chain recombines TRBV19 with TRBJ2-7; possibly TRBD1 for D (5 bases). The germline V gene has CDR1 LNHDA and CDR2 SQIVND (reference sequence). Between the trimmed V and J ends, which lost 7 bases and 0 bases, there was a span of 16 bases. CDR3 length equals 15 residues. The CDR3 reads CASTPDTANSYEQYF. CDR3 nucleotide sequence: TGTGCCAGTACCCCGGACACCGCGAACTCCTACGAGCAGTACTTC.

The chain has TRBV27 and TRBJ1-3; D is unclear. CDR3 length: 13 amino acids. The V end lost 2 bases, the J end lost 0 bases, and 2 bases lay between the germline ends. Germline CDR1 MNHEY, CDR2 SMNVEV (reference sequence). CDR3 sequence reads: CASSLNSGNTIYF. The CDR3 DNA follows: TGTGCCAGCAGTTTAAACTCTGGAAACACCATATATTTT.

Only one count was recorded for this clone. For the CDR3, the DNA is TGTGCCAGTAGTATGGAAGCGGGAGGCACCGGGGAGCTGTTTTTT. This gives the protein CASSMEAGGTGELFF. The chain has TRBV19 and TRBJ2-2, with 9 bases aligning to TRBD2. J lost 4 bases, V lost 3 bases, and 3 bases had no gene match. The CDR3 loop spans 15 amino acids. Germline assignment: CDR1 LNHDA and CDR2 SQIVND (reference sequence).

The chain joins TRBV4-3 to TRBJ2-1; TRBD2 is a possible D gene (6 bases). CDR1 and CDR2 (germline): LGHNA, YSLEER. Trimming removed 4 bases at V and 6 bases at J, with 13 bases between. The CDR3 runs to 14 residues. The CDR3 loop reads CASSRRLVGNEQFF. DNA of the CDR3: TGCGCCAGCAGCCGAAGACTAGTGGGCAATGAGCAGTTCTTC.

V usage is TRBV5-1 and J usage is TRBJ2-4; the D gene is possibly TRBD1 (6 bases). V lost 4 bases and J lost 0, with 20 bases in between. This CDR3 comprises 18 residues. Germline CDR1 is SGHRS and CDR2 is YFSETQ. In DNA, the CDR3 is TGCGCCAGCAGCGAGTCGATAGGGACAAGACTAGCCAAAAACATTCAGTACTTC. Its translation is CASSESIGTRLAKNIQYF.

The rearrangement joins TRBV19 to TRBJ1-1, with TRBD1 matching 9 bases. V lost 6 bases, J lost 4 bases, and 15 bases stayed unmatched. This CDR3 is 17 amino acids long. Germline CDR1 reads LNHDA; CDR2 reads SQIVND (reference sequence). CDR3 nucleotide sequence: TGTGCCAGTAGACCTGGCGGGACAGGGCTAGGGCCCACTGAAGCTTTCTTT. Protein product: CASRPGGTGLGPTEAFF.

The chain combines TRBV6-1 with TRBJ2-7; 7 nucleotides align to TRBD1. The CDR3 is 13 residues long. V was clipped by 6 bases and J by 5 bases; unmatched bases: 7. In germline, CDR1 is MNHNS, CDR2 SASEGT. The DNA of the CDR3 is TGTGCCAGCAGATTAGACAGGGCCCACGAGCAGTACTTC. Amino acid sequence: CASRLDRAHEQYF.

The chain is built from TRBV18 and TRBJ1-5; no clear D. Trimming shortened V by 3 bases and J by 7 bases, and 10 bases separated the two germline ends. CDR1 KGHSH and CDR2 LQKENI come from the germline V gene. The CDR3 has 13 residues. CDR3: CASSPFLDQPQHF. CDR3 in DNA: TGTGCCAGCTCACCGTTTCTGGACCAGCCCCAGCATTTT.

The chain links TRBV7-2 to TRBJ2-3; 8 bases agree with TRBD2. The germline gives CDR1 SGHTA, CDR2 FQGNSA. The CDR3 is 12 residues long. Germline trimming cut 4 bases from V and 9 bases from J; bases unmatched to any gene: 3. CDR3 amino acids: CASSSREGTQYF. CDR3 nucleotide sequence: TGTGCCAGCAGCTCCCGGGAGGGAACGCAGTATTTT.

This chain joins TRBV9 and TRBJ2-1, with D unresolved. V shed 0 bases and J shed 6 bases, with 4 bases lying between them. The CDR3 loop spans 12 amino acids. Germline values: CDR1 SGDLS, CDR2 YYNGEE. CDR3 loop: CASSVESNEQFF. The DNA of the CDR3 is TGTGCCAGCAGCGTAGAGAGCAATGAGCAGTTCTTC.

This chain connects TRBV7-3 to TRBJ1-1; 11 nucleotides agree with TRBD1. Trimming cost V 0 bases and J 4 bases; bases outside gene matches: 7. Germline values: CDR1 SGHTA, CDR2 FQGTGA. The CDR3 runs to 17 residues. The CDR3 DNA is TGTGCCAGCAGCTTAACCGGACAGGGGGCGAAAGGCACTGAAGCTTTCTTT. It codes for CASSLTGQGAKGTEAFF.

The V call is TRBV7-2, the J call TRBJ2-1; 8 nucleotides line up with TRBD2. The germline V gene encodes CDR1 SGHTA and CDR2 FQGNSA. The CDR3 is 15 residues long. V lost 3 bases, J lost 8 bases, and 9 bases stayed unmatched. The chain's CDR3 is CASSFFRGGRDEQFF. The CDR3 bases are TGTGCCAGCAGCTTCTTCCGGGGGGGCAGGGATGAGCAGTTCTTC.

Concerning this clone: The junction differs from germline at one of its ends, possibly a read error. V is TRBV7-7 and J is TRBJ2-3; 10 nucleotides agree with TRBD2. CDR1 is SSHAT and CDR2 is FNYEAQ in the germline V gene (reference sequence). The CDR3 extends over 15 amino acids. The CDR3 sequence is CASSSGLAGTDTQYF. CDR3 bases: TGTGCTAGCAGCTCCGGACTAGCGGGCACAGATACGCAGTATTTT. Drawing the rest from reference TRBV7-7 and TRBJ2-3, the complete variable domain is GAGVSQSPRYKVTKRGQDVTLRCDPISSHATLYWYQQALGQGPEFLTYFNYEAQPDKSGLPSDRFSAERPEGSISTLTIQRTEQRDSAMYRCASSSGLAGTDTQYFGPGTRLTVL.

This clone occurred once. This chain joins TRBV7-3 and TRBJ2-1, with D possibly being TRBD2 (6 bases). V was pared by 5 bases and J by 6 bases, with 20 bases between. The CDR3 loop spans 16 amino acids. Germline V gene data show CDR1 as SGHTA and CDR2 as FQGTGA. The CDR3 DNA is TGTGCCAGCAGCCACGGTCGGGCTAGCGTTGGCAATGAGCAGTTCTTC. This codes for CASSHGRASVGNEQFF.

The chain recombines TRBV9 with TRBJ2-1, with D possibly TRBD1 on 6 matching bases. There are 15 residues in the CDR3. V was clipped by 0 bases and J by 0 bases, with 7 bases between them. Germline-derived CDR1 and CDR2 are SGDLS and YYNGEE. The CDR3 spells CASSVEDSSYNEQFF. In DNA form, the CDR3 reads TGTGCCAGCAGCGTAGAGGACAGCTCCTACAATGAGCAGTTCTTC.

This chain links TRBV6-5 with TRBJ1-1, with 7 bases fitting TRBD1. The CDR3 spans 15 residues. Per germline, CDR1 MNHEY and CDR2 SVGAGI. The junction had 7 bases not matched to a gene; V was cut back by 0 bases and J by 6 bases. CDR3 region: CASSYSSRGRAEAFF. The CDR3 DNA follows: TGTGCCAGCAGTTACTCGAGTAGGGGGCGGGCTGAAGCTTTCTTT.